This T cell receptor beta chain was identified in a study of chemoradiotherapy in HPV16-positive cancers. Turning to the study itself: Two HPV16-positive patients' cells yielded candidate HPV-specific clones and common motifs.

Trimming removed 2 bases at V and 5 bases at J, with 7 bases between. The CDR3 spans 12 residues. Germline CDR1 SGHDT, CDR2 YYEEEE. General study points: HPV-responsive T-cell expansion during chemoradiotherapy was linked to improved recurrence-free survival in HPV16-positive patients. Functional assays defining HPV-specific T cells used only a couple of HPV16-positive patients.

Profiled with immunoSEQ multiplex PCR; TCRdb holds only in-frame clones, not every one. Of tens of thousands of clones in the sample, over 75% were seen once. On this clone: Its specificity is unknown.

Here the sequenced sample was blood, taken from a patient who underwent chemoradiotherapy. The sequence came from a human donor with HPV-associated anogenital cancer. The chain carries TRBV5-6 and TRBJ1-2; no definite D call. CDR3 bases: TGTGCCAGCAGCTTAGCCATATATGGCTACACCTTC. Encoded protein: CASSLAIYGYTF.